These 21 T cell receptor beta chains came from one sample sequenced in a study of T cells in Graves' hyperthyroidism and ophthalmopathy. TCR beta CDR3 regions were amplified from RNA transcripts. Primed by the HTBI set, a first-round RT-PCR was run on the TCR CDR3. TCRdb ran MiXCR on the multiplex PCR reads and lists one entry per CDR3 protein. The repertoire holds more than 300,000 distinct CDR3 sequences, with approximately 15% as singletons. The sequencing sample was made of blood. The source is a woman aged 55-70 years with Graves' hyperthyroidism.

This chain joins TRBV5-1 and TRBJ1-6, with 8 bases matching TRBD1. The junction had 8 bases not matched to a gene; V was cut back by 4 bases and J by 5 bases. This CDR3 spans 16 amino acids. Germline-derived CDR1 and CDR2 are SGHRS and YFSETQ. CDR3 protein: CASSQMVTGDNSPLHF. The CDR3 region has the DNA TGCGCCAGCAGCCAGATGGTGACAGGGGATAATTCACCCCTCCACTTT. Full variable domain (missing parts from reference TRBV5-1 and TRBJ1-6): KAGVTQTPRYLIKTRGQQVTLSCSPISGHRSVSWYQQTPGQGLQFLFEYFSETQRNKGNFPGRFSGRQFSNSRSEMNVSTLELGDSALYLCASSQMVTGDNSPLHFGNGTRLTVT.

The chain carries TRBV5-1 and TRBJ2-2; 10 positions agree with TRBD2. The length of the CDR3 is 17 residues. CDR1 and CDR2 from the germline V gene are SGHRS and YFSETQ. The V gene end was trimmed by 0 bases and the J gene end by 7 bases; junction bases not matched to a gene: 9. The DNA for the CDR3 is TGCGCCAGCAGCTTGGCCTTAGGACTAGCGGAACTCGGGGAGCTGTTTTTT. Translated, it gives CASSLALGLAELGELFF.

This clonotype was seen ten or more times. The chain employs TRBV5-1 and TRBJ2-1; TRBD2 matches 9 bases. CDR1 SGHRS and CDR2 YFSETQ come from the germline V gene. V lost 5 bases to trimming and J lost 5 bases; unmatched junction nucleotides: 8. This CDR3 comprises 15 residues. The CDR3 sequence: CASRPPGLADNEQFF. The CDR3 DNA reads TGCGCCAGCAGGCCCCCGGGACTAGCAGACAATGAGCAGTTCTTC.

The chain couples TRBV15 to TRBJ2-3; no firm D call. The CDR3 covers 12 residues. Germline V gene lookup returns CDR1 LNHNV and CDR2 YYDKDF (reference sequence). Trimming left V 2 bases short and J 2 bases short, with 2 bases between. The CDR3 DNA sequence: TGTGCCACCAGCAGATACACAGATACGCAGTATTTT. This sequence encodes CATSRYTDTQYF. Complete variable domain (other parts from reference TRBV15 and TRBJ2-3): DAMVIQNPRYQVTQFGKPVTLSCSQTLNHNVMYWYQQKSSQAPKLLFHYYDKDFNNEADTPDNFQSRRPNTSFCFLDIRSPGLGDTAMYLCATSRYTDTQYFGPGTRLTVL.

This clonotype has at least ten counts. V is TRBV11-3 and J is TRBJ1-2; D not resolved. The CDR3 is 13 amino acids. The germline gives CDR1 SGHNT, CDR2 YENEEA. Between the trimmed V and J ends, which lost 4 bases and 1 base, there was a span of 7 bases. CDR3 region: CASSSGDNYGYTF. The CDR3 DNA is TGTGCCAGCAGCTCGGGAGATAACTATGGCTACACCTTC. The complete variable domain, with remaining parts taken from reference TRBV11-3 and TRBJ1-2, reads EAGVVQSPRYKIIEKKQPVAFWCNPISGHNTLYWYLQNLGQGPELLIRYENEEAVDDSQLPKDRFSAERLKGVDSTLKIQPAELGDSAVYLCASSSGDNYGYTFGSGTRLTVV.

This clonotype was seen at least ten times. This sequence joins TRBV19 and TRBJ1-1; D remains ambiguous. Trimming took off 2 bases at V and 1 base at J, with 8 bases between the two ends. In germline, CDR1 is LNHDA, CDR2 SQIVND (reference sequence). This CDR3 has 14 residues. This CDR3 reads CASSILRRNTEAFF. The CDR3 DNA sequence: TGTGCCAGTAGTATATTGAGGAGGAACACTGAAGCTTTCTTT.

This clonotype was seen repeatedly, ten times or more. V usage is TRBV2 and J usage is TRBJ2-5; TRBD1 agrees at 10 bases. From germline, CDR1 is SNHLY and CDR2 FYNNEI. J lost 1 base, V lost 7 bases, and 3 bases had no gene match. This CDR3 contains 14 residues. In DNA, the CDR3 is TGTGCCAGCACCTGGGACAGGGGCCAAGAGACCCAGTACTTC. This codes for CASTWDRGQETQYF.

The V gene is TRBV14, the J gene TRBJ2-7; the D gene is possibly TRBD2 (5 bases). The germline gives CDR1 SGHDN, CDR2 FVKESK. V was clipped by 5 bases and J by 0 bases, with 11 bases between them. The CDR3 has 14 residues. CDR3 sequence reads: CASSVTGISYEQYF. The CDR3 coding sequence is TGTGCCAGCAGCGTCACCGGGATCTCCTACGAGCAGTACTTC.

This clonotype was recorded many times. The J gene is TRBJ2-7, the V gene TRBV12-3 or TRBV12-4; 8 bases fit TRBD1. The CDR3 runs to 13 residues. With V trimmed by 6 bases and J by 2 bases, 3 bases remained unmatched. This chain's CDR3 is CASRLTGAYEQYF. The CDR3 DNA is TGTGCCAGCAGGCTGACAGGGGCCTACGAGCAGTACTTC.

This clonotype has a handful of counts. V gene TRBV29-1 combines with J gene TRBJ2-2; 7 bases map to TRBD1. J was trimmed by 4 bases and V by 6 bases; bases with no gene match: 11. The germline V gene has CDR1 SQVTM and CDR2 ANQGSEA. This CDR3 has 15 residues. Here the CDR3 DNA reads TGCAGCGTCCCCTCCGGGGCAGGGGGCACCGGGGAGCTGTTTTTT. This sequence encodes CSVPSGAGGTGELFF.

This clonotype was seen more than once but under ten times. This chain joins TRBV9 and TRBJ2-7; the D gene is possibly TRBD2 (5 bases). The CDR3 has 16 residues. Germline V lookup: CDR1 SGDLS, CDR2 YYNGEE. The V end was cut by 2 bases, the J end by 2 bases, with 17 bases between. The CDR3: CASSVGGSSTTYEQYF. The CDR3 region has the DNA TGTGCCAGCAGCGTTGGAGGTTCCTCCACCACCTACGAGCAGTACTTC.

Turning to this clonotype: This could be a read error, since a much larger clone is one nucleotide away. The chain has TRBV5-6 and TRBJ2-3; 7 positions match TRBD1. The CDR3 length is 18 residues. From germline, CDR1 is SGHDT and CDR2 YYEEEE. V trimming: 5 bases; J trimming: 2 bases; junction bases outside the gene matches: 17. CDR3 sequence (DNA): TGTGCCAGCAGTTACAGAACCCGGTCGGGACAGAACACAGATACGCAGTATTTT. This translates into CASSYRTRSGQNTDTQYF.

This clonotype showed up many times. J is TRBJ2-5 and V is TRBV29-1; 7 nucleotides align to TRBD1. Unmatched junction bases numbered 11, after V lost 6 bases and J lost 4 bases. This CDR3 has 14 amino acids. Germline V gene data show CDR1 as SQVTM and CDR2 as ANQGSEA. This CDR3 reads CSVQKTGLRETQYF. CDR3 coding DNA: TGCAGCGTGCAAAAGACAGGGCTACGAGAGACCCAGTACTTC.

This clonotype has just a few counts. Being one base from a much bigger clone, this may be a read error. The rearrangement uses TRBV3-1 and TRBJ2-5; D remains unclear. The CDR3 runs to 15 residues. V was pared by 9 bases and J by 1 base, with 18 bases between. Germline-derived CDR1 and CDR2 are LGHDT and YNNKEL (reference sequence). CDR3 coding DNA: TGTGCCAGATCACCAGTGGGCGGCTCCCAAGAGACCCAGTACTTC. This sequence encodes CARSPVGGSQETQYF.

The chain couples TRBV27 to TRBJ2-3; D uncertain. CDR1 is MNHEY, CDR2 SMNVEV, per germline (reference sequence). V was cut by 5 bases and J by 4 bases, with 10 bases left in between. The CDR3 runs to 13 residues. CDR3 amino acids: CASSPGFSDTQYF. The DNA for the CDR3 is TGTGCCAGCAGTCCTGGATTTTCAGATACGCAGTATTTT.

This clonotype showed up just a few times. The J gene is TRBJ1-5, the V gene TRBV7-3; possible D gene TRBD1, 5 bases. Looked up from germline, CDR1 is SGHTA and CDR2 is FQGTGA. Trimming cost V 6 bases and J 2 bases, with 11 bases left between them. The CDR3 is 14 amino acids. Here the CDR3 DNA reads TGTGCCAGCAGATTAGGAGGGGGCAATCAGCCCCAGCATTTT. This gives the protein CASRLGGGNQPQHF.

This clonotype was counted between two and nine times. Sequence at one end of the junction differs from germline and may be a read error. This chain links TRBV11-2 with TRBJ2-1; D gene unclear. CDR3 length equals 15 residues. Germline-derived CDR1 and CDR2 are SGHAT and FQNNGV. The CDR3 nucleotides are TGTGCCGGCAGCTCCTTGACTGGCTCCTACAATGAGCAGTTCTTC. Its translation: CAGSSLTGSYNEQFF. The complete variable domain, with remaining parts taken from reference TRBV11-2 and TRBJ2-1, reads EAGVAQSPRYKIIEKRQSVAFWCNPISGHATLYWYQQILGQGPKLLIQFQNNGVVDDSQLPKDRFSAERLKGVDSTLKIQPAKLEDSAVYLCAGSSLTGSYNEQFFGPGTRLTVL.

Concerning this clonotype: This is likely a read error, given that the CDR3 carries no conserved phenylalanine or tryptophan at its end. This chain connects TRBV20-1 to TRBJ2-1, with 8 bases aligning to TRBD2. Trimming removed 7 bases from V and 7 bases from J; junction bases left unmatched: 15. The CDR3 loop spans 15 amino acids. The germline gives CDR1 DFQATT, CDR2 SNEGSKA (reference sequence). The CDR3 DNA reads TGCAGTGTTAGGACAGTAGCGGGAATTTTAAATGAGCAGTTCTCC. Encoded protein: CSVRTVAGILNEQFS.

This clonotype was counted a few times. The V call is TRBV20-1, the J call TRBJ2-2, with TRBD1 matching 10 bases. Germline CDR1 DFQATT, CDR2 SNEGSKA (reference sequence). The J segment lost 4 bases and the V segment lost 5 bases, leaving 10 bases of the junction unmatched. The CDR3 covers 16 residues. CDR3 sequence reads: CSALNLDRGVTGELFF. CDR3 nucleotides: TGCAGTGCTTTAAATTTGGACAGGGGGGTCACCGGGGAGCTGTTTTTT.

This clonotype was counted ten times or more. V is TRBV5-1 and J is TRBJ2-3; 8 nucleotides line up with TRBD2. The germline V gene encodes CDR1 SGHRS and CDR2 YFSETQ. This CDR3 contains 13 residues. V gave up 2 bases and J gave up 5 bases; unmatched junction bases: 1. CDR3 amino acids: CASSFAGGDTQYF. The CDR3 DNA sequence: TGCGCCAGCAGCTTCGCGGGAGGAGATACGCAGTATTTT.

This clonotype has a count of ten or more. This chain connects TRBV11-2 to TRBJ2-3; D not certain. CDR1 SGHAT and CDR2 FQNNGV come from the germline V gene. CDR3 length: 12 residues. Trimming shortened V by 5 bases and J by 6 bases, and 9 bases separated the two germline ends. The CDR3 DNA reads as TGTGCCAGCAGCCAAGAGTCCGATACGCAGTATTTT. This sequence encodes CASSQESDTQYF.